The 20 T cell receptor beta chains reported below all come from one sample, sequenced in a study of early T cells in non-severe SARS-CoV-2 infection. TCRdb analysed the 5' RACE reads with MiXCR anew, one entry per CDR3 protein. The table shows about 57,000 distinct CDR3 sequences, with roughly 10% occurring only once. The specimen was whole blood. The receptors were sampled from an adult who was a healthcare worker with PCR-confirmed SARS-CoV-2 infection or an uninfected control (not recorded which).

The CDR3 sequence is CASSSTGTGGDEQYF. As DNA, the CDR3 is TGTGCCAGCAGTTCGACCGGGACAGGGGGCGACGAGCAGTACTTC. The V gene is TRBV27, the J gene TRBJ2-7, with 12 bases matching TRBD1. Germline V gene lookup returns CDR1 MNHEY and CDR2 SMNVEV (reference sequence). With V trimmed by 4 bases and J by 5 bases, 6 bases remained unmatched. This CDR3 contains 15 residues.

This clonotype has at least ten counts. The rearrangement uses TRBV28 and TRBJ1-1, with D hard to call. Germline lookup yields CDR1 MDHEN and CDR2 SYDVKM. This CDR3 contains 15 residues. V was clipped by 5 bases and J by 1 base, with 14 bases between them. The CDR3 loop is CASSGVTLSNTEAFF. The CDR3 DNA reads TGTGCCAGCAGTGGAGTAACCTTATCGAACACTGAAGCTTTCTTT.

This clonotype was detected only a few times. The J gene is TRBJ2-5, the V gene TRBV4-1; the match to TRBD1 covers 8 bases. Germline values: CDR1 MGHRA, CDR2 YSYEKL. The CDR3 runs 16 residues. V was pared by 5 bases and J by 4 bases, with 12 bases of the junction left unmatched. CDR3 nucleotides: TGCGCCAGCAGCGAAATAAGCAGGGGGCGGATAGAGACCCAGTACTTC. It codes for CASSEISRGRIETQYF.

Remarks on this clonotype: Possible read error: a much larger clone is one base away. The conserved final phenylalanine or tryptophan is absent from the CDR3, which likely points to a read error. This chain connects TRBV12-3 or TRBV12-4 to TRBJ2-1; 8 nucleotides match TRBD2. The CDR3 runs to 14 residues. V lost 5 bases, J lost 4 bases, and 4 bases stayed unmatched. CDR3 loop: CASSRTSQYNEQFL. CDR3 DNA sequence: TGTGCCAGCAGTCGGACTAGCCAGTACAATGAGCAGTTCCTC.

This clonotype was detected many times. This sequence joins TRBV7-9 and TRBJ1-1; 8 bases are shared with TRBD1. The CDR3 totals 14 residues. J lost 1 base, V lost 5 bases, and 3 bases had no gene match. Germline assignment: CDR1 SEHNR and CDR2 FQNEAQ (reference sequence). CDR3 nucleotide sequence: TGTGCCAGCAGCCTGGGACAGGCGAACACTGAAGCTTTCTTT. Encoded protein: CASSLGQANTEAFF.

This clonotype showed up many times. The J gene is TRBJ2-1, the V gene TRBV6-2 or TRBV6-3; 10 nucleotides agree with TRBD2. V was clipped by 4 bases and J by 5 bases; unmatched bases: 5. CDR3 length: 15 amino acids. Germline CDR1 reads MNHEY; CDR2 reads SVGEGT. The CDR3 region is CASSLLAGPNNEQFF. CDR3 in DNA: TGTGCCAGCAGTTTACTAGCGGGGCCAAACAATGAGCAGTTCTTC.

This clonotype occurred many times. The chain recombines TRBV10-1 with TRBJ1-5; the D is unclear. Germline V lookup: CDR1 WNHNN, CDR2 SYGVQD (reference sequence). V lost 9 bases, J lost 2 bases, and 5 bases lay in between. CDR3 size: 11 residues. The CDR3 bases are TGCGCCAGAGTCGGCAATCAGCCCCAGCATTTT. Residues: CARVGNQPQHF.

This clonotype came up many times. The CDR3 here is CASSPNRYNEQFF. CDR3 DNA: TGTGCCAGCAGCCCCAATAGGTACAATGAGCAGTTCTTC. The chain has TRBV11-3 and TRBJ2-1, with no clear D. Deletions cut 5 bases from V and 4 bases from J, with 9 bases between. This CDR3 spans 13 amino acids. Looked up from germline, CDR1 is SGHNT and CDR2 is YENEEA.

This clonotype was seen repeatedly, ten times or more. The J gene is TRBJ2-7, the V gene TRBV5-1; the D gene is possibly TRBD1 (5 bases). V lost 4 bases, J lost 3 bases, and 14 bases lay in between. This CDR3 is built from 14 residues. Per germline, CDR1 SGHRS and CDR2 YFSETQ. The CDR3 spells CASSLEQAIYEQYF. CDR3 nucleotide sequence: TGCGCCAGCAGCCTTGAACAGGCAATCTACGAGCAGTACTTC.

V gene TRBV6-2 or TRBV6-3 combines with J gene TRBJ2-7; D ambiguous. Looked up from germline, CDR1 is MNHEY and CDR2 is SVGEGT. Deletions cut 8 bases from V and 0 bases from J, with 23 bases between. The CDR3 loop spans 17 amino acids. CDR3 sequence reads: CASLPRSSRIYSYEQYF. CDR3 DNA: TGTGCCAGCCTACCACGTAGCTCCAGGATTTACTCCTACGAGCAGTACTTC.

The sample holds many counts of this clonotype. The chain couples TRBV12-3 or TRBV12-4 to TRBJ2-1, with TRBD1 as a possible D gene (6 bases). V dropped 8 bases and J dropped 0 bases, with 17 bases sitting between them. The CDR3 covers 16 residues. The CDR3 sequence: CASSTRGPSSYNEQFF. CDR3 sequence (DNA): TGTGCCAGCTCCACCAGGGGACCGAGCTCCTACAATGAGCAGTTCTTC.

Many counts were recorded for this clonotype. The CDR3: CASEYGEGSSSEAFF. CDR3 DNA: TGTGCCAGCGAGTATGGGGAAGGGTCATCTTCCGAAGCTTTCTTT. The chain uses TRBV18 and TRBJ1-1; D call uncertain. The CDR3 totals 15 residues. Per germline, CDR1 KGHSH and CDR2 LQKENI. With 8 bases removed from V and 8 bases from J, the gap between germline ends came to 24 bases.

A few counts support this clonotype. The V call is TRBV4-3, the J call TRBJ2-5, with a weak D call TRBD1 (6 bases). The CDR3 runs to 17 residues. Germline CDR1 and CDR2: LGHNA and YSLEER. With 5 bases removed from V and 4 bases from J, the gap between germline ends came to 23 bases. In nucleotides, the CDR3 is TGCGCCAGCAGCGTAGGTTTACCCGGGATAGGGGGAGAGACCCAGTACTTC. Amino acid sequence: CASSVGLPGIGGETQYF.

This clonotype was recorded a few times. The chain links TRBV20-1 to TRBJ2-5; 12 nucleotides align to TRBD2. The CDR3 length is 15 residues. Looked up from germline, CDR1 is DFQATT and CDR2 is SNEGSKA (reference sequence). J gave up 5 bases and V 3 bases, and 7 bases lay outside the gene matches. CDR3 nucleotides: TGCAGTGCTAGTGGACTAGCGGGGAGTGGGGAGACCCAGTACTTC. This sequence encodes CSASGLAGSGETQYF.

This clonotype was seen repeatedly, ten times or more. The chain is built from TRBV6-5 and TRBJ2-1; 7 bases line up with TRBD2. Germline V gene lookup returns CDR1 MNHEY and CDR2 SVGAGI. With 6 bases clipped from V and 3 bases from J, the junction kept 8 bases outside the gene matches. There are 15 residues in the CDR3. CDR3 nucleotide sequence: TGTGCCAGCAGGCTAACTAGCGTCCTCTACAATGAGCAGTTCTTC. This encodes CASRLTSVLYNEQFF.

This clonotype was detected a few times. This sequence joins TRBV10-3 and TRBJ2-3, with 9 bases matching TRBD2. CDR1 ENHRY and CDR2 SYGVKD come from the germline V gene. Trimming at V came to 3 bases and at J to 2 bases, leaving 6 bases not matched to a gene. The CDR3 has 16 amino acids. CDR3 in amino acids: CAISEGLAGSTDTQYF. The DNA for the CDR3 is TGTGCCATCAGTGAAGGGCTAGCGGGATCCACAGATACGCAGTATTTT.

Only a few counts were recorded for this clonotype. The chain couples TRBV10-3 to TRBJ1-5, with D possibly matching TRBD1 (5 bases). V lost 2 bases and J lost 6, with 11 bases in between. Germline-derived CDR1 and CDR2 are ENHRY and SYGVKD. The CDR3 totals 14 residues. The CDR3 DNA reads TGTGCCATCAGTGAGAAGCAGGGAGTTCAGCCCCAGCATTTT. It specifies CAISEKQGVQPQHF.

This chain uses TRBV5-8 with TRBJ1-1; D remains unclear. The CDR3 has 9 residues. Germline CDR1 reads SGHTS; CDR2 reads YDEGEE. Trimming removed 4 bases from V and 9 bases from J, with 4 bases in between. In DNA form, the CDR3 reads TGTGCCAGCAGCCCTAAAGCTTTCTTT. It is translated as CASSPKAFF. The complete variable domain, with remaining parts taken from reference TRBV5-8 and TRBJ1-1, reads EAGVTQSPTHLIKTRGQQATLRCSPISGHTSVYWYQQALGLGLQFLLWYDEGEERNRGNFPPRFSGRQFPNYSSELNVNALELEDSALYLCASSPKAFFGQGTRLTVV.

This clonotype was seen at least ten times. The CDR3 loop is CASSPATEAFF. For the CDR3, the DNA is TGTGCCAGCAGCCCAGCCACTGAAGCTTTCTTT. The chain combines TRBV7-2 with TRBJ1-1; D unclear. CDR3 length equals 11 residues. Trimming left V 5 bases short and J 4 bases short, with 5 bases between. Germline-derived CDR1 and CDR2 are SGHTA and FQGNSA.

This clonotype was observed at least ten times. The V call is TRBV12-3 or TRBV12-4, the J call TRBJ2-5, with D perhaps TRBD2 (7 bases). The CDR3 is 14 residues long. The V and J ends lost 6 bases and 4 bases respectively, with 15 bases between them. CDR3 region: CASSPHGGAETQYF. The CDR3 DNA sequence: TGTGCCAGCAGCCCCCATGGGGGGGCAGAGACCCAGTACTTC.